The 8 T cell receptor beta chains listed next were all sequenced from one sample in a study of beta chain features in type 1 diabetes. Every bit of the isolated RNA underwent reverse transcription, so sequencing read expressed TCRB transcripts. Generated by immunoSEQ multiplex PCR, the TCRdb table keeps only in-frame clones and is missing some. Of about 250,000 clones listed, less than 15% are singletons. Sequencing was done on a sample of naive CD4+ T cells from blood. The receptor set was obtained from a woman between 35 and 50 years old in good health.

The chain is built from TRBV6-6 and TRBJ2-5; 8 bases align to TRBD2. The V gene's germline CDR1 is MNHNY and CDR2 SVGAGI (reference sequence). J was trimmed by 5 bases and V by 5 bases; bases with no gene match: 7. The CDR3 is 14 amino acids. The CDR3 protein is CASSRWTSSETQYF. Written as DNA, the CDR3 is TGTGCCAGCAGTCGATGGACTAGCTCGGAGACCCAGTACTTC.

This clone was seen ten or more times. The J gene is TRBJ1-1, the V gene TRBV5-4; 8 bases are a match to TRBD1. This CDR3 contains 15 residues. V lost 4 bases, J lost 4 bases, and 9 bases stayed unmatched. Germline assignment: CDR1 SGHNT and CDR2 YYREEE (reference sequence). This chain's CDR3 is CASSRRPDRATEAFF. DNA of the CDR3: TGTGCCAGCAGCCGTCGACCGGACAGGGCCACTGAAGCTTTCTTT.

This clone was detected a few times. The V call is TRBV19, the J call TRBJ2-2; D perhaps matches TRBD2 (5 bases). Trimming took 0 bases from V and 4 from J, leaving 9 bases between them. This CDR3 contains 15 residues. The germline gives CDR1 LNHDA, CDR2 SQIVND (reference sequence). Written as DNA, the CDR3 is TGTGCCAGTAGTATAGATCCCACTAGCACCGGGGAGCTGTTTTTT. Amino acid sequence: CASSIDPTSTGELFF.

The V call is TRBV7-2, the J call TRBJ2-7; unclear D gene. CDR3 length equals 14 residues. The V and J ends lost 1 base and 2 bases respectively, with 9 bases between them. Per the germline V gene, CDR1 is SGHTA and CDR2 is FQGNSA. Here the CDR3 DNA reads TGTGCCAGCAGCTTAGTCGCAGTACCCTACGAGCAGTACTTC. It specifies CASSLVAVPYEQYF.

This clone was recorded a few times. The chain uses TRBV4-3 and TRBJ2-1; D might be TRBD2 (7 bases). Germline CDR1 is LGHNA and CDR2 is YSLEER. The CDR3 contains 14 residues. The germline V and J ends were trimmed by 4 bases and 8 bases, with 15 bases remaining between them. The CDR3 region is CASSLGGGMDEQFF. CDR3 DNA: TGCGCCAGCAGCCTAGGGGGGGGGATGGATGAGCAGTTCTTC.

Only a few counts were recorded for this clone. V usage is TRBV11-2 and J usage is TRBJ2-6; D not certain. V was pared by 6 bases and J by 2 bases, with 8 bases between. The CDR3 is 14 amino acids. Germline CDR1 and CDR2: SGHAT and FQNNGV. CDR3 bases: TGTGCCAGCAGGAGGTTAACTGGGGCCAACGTCCTGACTTTC. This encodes CASRRLTGANVLTF. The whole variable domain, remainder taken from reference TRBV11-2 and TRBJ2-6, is EAGVAQSPRYKIIEKRQSVAFWCNPISGHATLYWYQQILGQGPKLLIQFQNNGVVDDSQLPKDRFSAERLKGVDSTLKIQPAKLEDSAVYLCASRRLTGANVLTFGAGSRLTVL.

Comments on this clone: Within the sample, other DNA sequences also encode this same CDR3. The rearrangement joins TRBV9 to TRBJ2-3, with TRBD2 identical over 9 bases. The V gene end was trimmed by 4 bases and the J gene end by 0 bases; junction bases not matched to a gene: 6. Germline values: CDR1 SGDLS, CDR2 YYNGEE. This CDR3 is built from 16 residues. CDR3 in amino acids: CASSTQRGASTDTQYF. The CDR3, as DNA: TGTGCCAGCAGCACCCAGCGGGGGGCGAGCACAGATACGCAGTATTTT.

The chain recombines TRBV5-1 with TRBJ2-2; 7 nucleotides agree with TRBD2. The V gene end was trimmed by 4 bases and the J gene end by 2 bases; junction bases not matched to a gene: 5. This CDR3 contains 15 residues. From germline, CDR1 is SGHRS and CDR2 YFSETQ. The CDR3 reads CASSPRTSNTGELFF. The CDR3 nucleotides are TGCGCCAGCAGCCCGAGGACTAGTAACACCGGGGAGCTGTTTTTT.